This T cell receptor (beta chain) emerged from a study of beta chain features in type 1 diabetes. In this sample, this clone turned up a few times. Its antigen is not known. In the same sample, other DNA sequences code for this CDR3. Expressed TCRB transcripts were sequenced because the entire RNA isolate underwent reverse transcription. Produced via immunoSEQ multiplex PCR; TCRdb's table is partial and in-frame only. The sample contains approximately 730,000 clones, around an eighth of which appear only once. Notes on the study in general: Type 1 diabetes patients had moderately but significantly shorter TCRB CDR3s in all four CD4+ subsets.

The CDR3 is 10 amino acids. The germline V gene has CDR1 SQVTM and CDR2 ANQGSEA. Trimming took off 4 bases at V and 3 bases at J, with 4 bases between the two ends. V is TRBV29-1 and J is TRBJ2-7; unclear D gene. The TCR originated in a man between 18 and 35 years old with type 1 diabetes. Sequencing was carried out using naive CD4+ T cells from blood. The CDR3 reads CSVADYEQYF. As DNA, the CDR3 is TGCAGCGTTGCTGACTACGAGCAGTACTTC.